These 18 T cell receptor beta chains were all obtained from the same sample, sequenced in a study of CD8 T cells in ankylosing spondylitis. The study, taken as a whole, reports: Apparently characteristic of ankylosing spondylitis blood was a TCR beta motif (eight highly homologous variants).

TCRdb fed the 5' RACE reads into MiXCR, producing one record per CDR3 protein. The sample has fewer than 650,000 distinct CDR3 sequences; 9.5% to 15% are singletons. Antigens for these TCRs are unknown. The specimen was blood, either unsorted or a sorted T cell fraction (not recorded which). All receptors come from a male donor with ankylosing spondylitis.

Only a few counts were recorded for this clonotype. V is TRBV4-2 and J is TRBJ1-3, with 11 bases lining up with TRBD1. Per the germline V gene, CDR1 is LGHNA and CDR2 is YNFKEQ. With V trimmed by 1 base and J by 2 bases, 1 base remained unmatched. CDR3 length equals 16 residues. The CDR3 DNA reads as TGTGCCAGCAGCCAAGGGGACAGGGGGGCTGGAAACACCATATATTTT. The encoded protein is CASSQGDRGAGNTIYF.

This clonotype occurred many times. V is TRBV5-1 and J is TRBJ2-3; the match to TRBD2 covers 9 bases. The CDR3 runs to 15 residues. Germline V gene lookup returns CDR1 SGHRS and CDR2 YFSETQ. Trimming at V came to 5 bases and at J to 2 bases, leaving 6 bases not matched to a gene. CDR3 DNA: TGCGCCAGCAGTGGTAGCGGGAGCCTCACAGATACGCAGTATTTT. Translation: CASSGSGSLTDTQYF.

The table lists this clonotype with many counts. A junction end diverges from the germline sequence, so it may reflect a read error. The chain recombines TRBV12-3 or TRBV12-4 with TRBJ1-2; D is unclear. The CDR3 consists of 14 residues. CDR3 nucleotide sequence: TGTGCCAGCAGGTTAGAAGGATCGGGCTATGGCTACACCTTC. Translating it yields CASRLEGSGYGYTF.

This clonotype was observed many times. The CDR3 sequence: CASSPGQGGTDTQYF. The CDR3 DNA follows: TGTGCCAGCAGTCCGGGACAGGGAGGCACAGATACGCAGTATTTT. The rearrangement uses TRBV12-3 or TRBV12-4 and TRBJ2-3; 9 nucleotides agree with TRBD1. V lost 5 bases and J lost 1; bases outside the gene matches: 4. This CDR3 has 15 amino acids.

This clonotype has just a few counts. The chain carries TRBV15 and TRBJ2-7, with 7 positions matching TRBD2. Germline values: CDR1 LNHNV, CDR2 YYDKDF (reference sequence). This CDR3 comprises 13 residues. Trimming removed 5 bases from V and 6 bases from J; junction bases left unmatched: 7. In DNA, the CDR3 is TGTGCCACCAGCTCCCGGGGGGTCGGCGAGCAGTACTTC. It specifies CATSSRGVGEQYF.

The V gene is TRBV27, the J gene TRBJ1-1; D is ambiguous. This CDR3 region has 15 residues. Trimming removed 0 bases at V and 4 bases at J, with 12 bases between. Germline V gives CDR1 MNHEY, CDR2 SMNVEV (reference sequence). This CDR3 is CASSLSGQVGTEAFF. The CDR3 DNA is TGTGCCAGCAGTTTATCTGGGCAGGTGGGCACTGAAGCTTTCTTT.

Regarding this clonotype: Since a much larger clone is just one base distant, this may be a read error. The chain is built from TRBV4-2 and TRBJ2-3; D is undetermined. Germline values: CDR1 LGHNA, CDR2 YNFKEQ. This CDR3 has 13 residues. Trimming removed 1 base at V and 4 bases at J, with 6 bases between. The CDR3 loop reads CASSQGWSDTQYF. CDR3 in DNA: TGTGCCAGCAGCCAAGGTTGGTCAGATACGCAGTATTTT.

In its sample, this clonotype was seen many times. This sequence joins TRBV20-1 and TRBJ2-1; no clear D. V shed 6 bases and J shed 3 bases, with 9 bases lying between them. CDR1 is DFQATT and CDR2 is SNEGSKA in the germline V gene (reference sequence). The CDR3 runs 12 residues. The CDR3 sequence: CSAPPHYNEQFF. The CDR3 bases are TGCAGTGCACCCCCACACTACAATGAGCAGTTCTTC.

This clonotype has only a few counts. The rearrangement uses TRBV18 and TRBJ1-3; 9 bases fit TRBD1. The CDR3 runs to 16 residues. V shed 3 bases, J shed 7 bases, and the junction held 10 bases outside the gene matches. The germline V gene encodes CDR1 KGHSH and CDR2 LQKENI. The CDR3 region is CASSPKAGTGSNTIYF. CDR3 sequence (DNA): TGTGCCAGCTCACCCAAGGCCGGGACAGGGAGCAACACCATATATTTT.

This clonotype showed up just a few times. The rearrangement joins TRBV19 to TRBJ1-1; D not resolved. CDR1 is LNHDA and CDR2 is SQIVND in the germline V gene (reference sequence). Trimming left V 3 bases short and J 0 bases short, with 17 bases between. The CDR3 has 17 amino acids. The DNA for the CDR3 is TGTGCCAGTAGTATTAAGCTATACGACGGATTGAACACTGAAGCTTTCTTT. Its protein is CASSIKLYDGLNTEAFF. Filled out from reference TRBV19 and TRBJ1-1, the complete variable domain reads DGGITQSPKYLFRKEGQNVTLSCEQNLNHDAMYWYRQDPGQGLRLIYYSQIVNDFQKGDIAEGYSVSREKKESFPLTVTSAQKNPTAFYLCASSIKLYDGLNTEAFFGQGTRLTVV.

The chain uses TRBV6-1 and TRBJ1-2; TRBD1 aligns across 10 bases. This CDR3 is built from 14 residues. V shed 3 bases, J shed 8 bases, and the junction held 6 bases outside the gene matches. Germline assignment: CDR1 MNHNS and CDR2 SASEGT. The CDR3 is CASSDRDRGYGYTF. The CDR3 DNA follows: TGTGCCAGCAGTGACCGGGACAGGGGATACGGCTACACCTTC.

This clonotype occurred many times. The rearrangement links TRBV10-2 to TRBJ1-5; D is unresolved. Germline CDR1 is WSHSY and CDR2 is SAAADI. The CDR3 covers 13 residues. Trimming shortened V by 4 bases and J by 4 bases, and 8 bases separated the two germline ends. DNA for the CDR3: TGCGCCAGCAGTGTTCAGCAGAATCAGCCCCAGCATTTT. It encodes CASSVQQNQPQHF.

This clonotype came up many times. The chain carries TRBV12-3 or TRBV12-4 and TRBJ2-7; 7 bases are a match to TRBD1. This CDR3 has 13 amino acids. V lost 5 bases and J lost 1; bases outside the gene matches: 2. The CDR3 spells CASSPQGSYEQYF. The CDR3, as DNA: TGTGCCAGCAGTCCACAGGGGTCCTACGAGCAGTACTTC.

This clonotype was counted a few times. V is TRBV20-1 and J is TRBJ2-1, with 8 bases that match TRBD2. The V segment lost 6 bases and the J segment 0 bases; nucleotides outside the gene matches: 7. Germline V lookup: CDR1 DFQATT, CDR2 SNEGSKA (reference sequence). The CDR3 runs 15 residues. The CDR3 DNA reads as TGCAGTGCAGCCGTAGCGGGAAACTCCTACAATGAGCAGTTCTTC. This sequence encodes CSAAVAGNSYNEQFF.

The chain links TRBV3-1 to TRBJ1-4; TRBD1 is a possible D gene (6 bases). The CDR3 is made up of 15 amino acids. V was cut by 3 bases and J by 4 bases, with 12 bases left in between. Germline lookup yields CDR1 LGHDT and CDR2 YNNKEL (reference sequence). CDR3 bases: TGTGCCAGCAGCCAGAGCCAGGGGTTTAATGAAAAACTGTTTTTT. Translation: CASSQSQGFNEKLFF.

This clonotype has at least ten counts. This chain links TRBV25-1 with TRBJ2-3; 14 nucleotides match TRBD2. The trim removed 5 bases at V and 1 base at J, leaving 8 bases unmatched. Germline V gene lookup returns CDR1 MGHDK and CDR2 SYGVNS. This CDR3 region has 18 residues. The CDR3 sequence: CASSRWGTSGSGTDTQYF. In DNA form, the CDR3 reads TGTGCCAGCAGTAGATGGGGGACTAGCGGGAGCGGCACAGATACGCAGTATTTT.

In its sample, this clonotype was seen a few times. This chain connects TRBV18 to TRBJ2-1; 10 bases are shared with TRBD2. The germline V gene has CDR1 KGHSH and CDR2 LQKENI. The CDR3 loop spans 16 amino acids. Trimming at V came to 3 bases and at J to 2 bases, leaving 4 bases not matched to a gene. The CDR3 nucleotides read TGTGCCAGCTCACCCTCTAGCGGGAGAACCTACAATGAGCAGTTCTTC. Residues: CASSPSSGRTYNEQFF.

This clonotype occurred a few times. This chain uses TRBV5-1 with TRBJ2-2; D possibly corresponds to TRBD1 (5 bases). This CDR3 is built from 15 residues. CDR1 is SGHRS and CDR2 is YFSETQ in the germline V gene. V lost 6 bases, J lost 4 bases, and 16 bases lay in between. CDR3 sequence: CASTWGYQPTGELFF. CDR3 nucleotides: TGCGCCAGCACTTGGGGCTACCAGCCCACCGGGGAGCTGTTTTTT. The whole variable domain, filled in from reference TRBV5-1 and TRBJ2-2, reads KAGVTQTPRYLIKTRGQQVTLSCSPISGHRSVSWYQQTPGQGLQFLFEYFSETQRNKGNFPGRFSGRQFSNSRSEMNVSTLELGDSALYLCASTWGYQPTGELFFGEGSRLTVL.